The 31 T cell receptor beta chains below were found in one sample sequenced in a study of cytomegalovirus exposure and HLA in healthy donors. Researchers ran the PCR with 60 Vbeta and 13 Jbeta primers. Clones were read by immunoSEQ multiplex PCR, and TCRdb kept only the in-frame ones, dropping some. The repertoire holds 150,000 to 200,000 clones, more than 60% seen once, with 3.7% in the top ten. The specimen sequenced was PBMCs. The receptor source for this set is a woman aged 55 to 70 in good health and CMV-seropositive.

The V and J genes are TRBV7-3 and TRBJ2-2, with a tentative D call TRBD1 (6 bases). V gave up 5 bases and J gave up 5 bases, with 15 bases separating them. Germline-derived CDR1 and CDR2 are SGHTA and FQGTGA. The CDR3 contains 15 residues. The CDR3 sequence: CASSTQGLMTGELFF. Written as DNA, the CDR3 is TGTGCCAGCAGCACACAGGGCTTGATGACCGGGGAGCTGTTTTTT.

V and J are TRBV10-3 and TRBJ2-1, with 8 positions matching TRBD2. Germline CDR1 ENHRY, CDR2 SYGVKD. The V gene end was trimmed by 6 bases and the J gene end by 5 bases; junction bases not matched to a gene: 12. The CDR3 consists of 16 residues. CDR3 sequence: CAISGSPGLGDNEQFF. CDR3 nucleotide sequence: TGTGCCATCAGCGGGAGCCCGGGACTAGGAGACAATGAGCAGTTCTTC.

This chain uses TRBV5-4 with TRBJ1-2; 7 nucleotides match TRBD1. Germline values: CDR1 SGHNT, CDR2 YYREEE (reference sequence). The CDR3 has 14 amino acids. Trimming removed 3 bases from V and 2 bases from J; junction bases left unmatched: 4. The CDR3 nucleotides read TGTGCCAGCAGCTCAGGACAGGTGAACTATGGCTACACCTTC. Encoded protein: CASSSGQVNYGYTF.

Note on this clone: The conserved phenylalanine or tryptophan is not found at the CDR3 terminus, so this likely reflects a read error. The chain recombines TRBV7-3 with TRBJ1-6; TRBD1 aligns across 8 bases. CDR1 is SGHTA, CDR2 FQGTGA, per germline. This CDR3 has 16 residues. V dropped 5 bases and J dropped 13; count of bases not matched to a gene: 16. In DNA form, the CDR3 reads TGTGCCAGCAGCCTGGACAGGGTGGGCCCTAATACGCCCCTCCACTAT. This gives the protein CASSLDRVGPNTPLHY.

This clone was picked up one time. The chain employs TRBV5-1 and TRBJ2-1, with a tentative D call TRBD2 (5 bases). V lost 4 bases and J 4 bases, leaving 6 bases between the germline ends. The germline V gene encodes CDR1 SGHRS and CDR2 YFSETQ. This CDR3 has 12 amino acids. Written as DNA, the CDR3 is TGCGCCAGCAGCGGCGGGTACAATGAGCAGTTCTTC. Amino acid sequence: CASSGGYNEQFF.

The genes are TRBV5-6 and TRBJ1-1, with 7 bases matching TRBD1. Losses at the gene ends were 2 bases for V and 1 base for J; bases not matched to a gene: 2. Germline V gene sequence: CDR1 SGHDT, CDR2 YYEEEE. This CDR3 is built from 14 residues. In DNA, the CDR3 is TGTGCCAGCAGCTTCGACAGGGCGAACACTGAAGCTTTCTTT. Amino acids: CASSFDRANTEAFF.

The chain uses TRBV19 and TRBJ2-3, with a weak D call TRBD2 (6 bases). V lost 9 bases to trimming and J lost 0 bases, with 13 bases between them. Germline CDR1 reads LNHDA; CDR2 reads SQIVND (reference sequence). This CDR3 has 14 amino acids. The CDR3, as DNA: TGTGCCAGCCGGCGGGACCTCAGCACAGATACGCAGTATTTT. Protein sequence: CASRRDLSTDTQYF.

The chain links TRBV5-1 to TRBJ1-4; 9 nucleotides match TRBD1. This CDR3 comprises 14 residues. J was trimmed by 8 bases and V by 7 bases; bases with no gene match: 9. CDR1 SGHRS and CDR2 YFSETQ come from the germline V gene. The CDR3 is CASERGQGTEKLFF. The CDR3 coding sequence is TGCGCCAGCGAGAGGGGACAGGGTACCGAAAAACTGTTTTTT.

This CDR3 is CASSFEGLAYEQYF. The CDR3 DNA reads as TGTGCCAGCAGCTTTGAGGGACTAGCCTACGAGCAGTACTTC. The genes are TRBV7-9 and TRBJ2-7; 8 nucleotides align to TRBD2. The CDR3 is made up of 14 amino acids. Germline-derived CDR1 and CDR2 are SEHNR and FQNEAQ (reference sequence). The trim removed 3 bases at V and 2 bases at J, leaving 3 bases unmatched.

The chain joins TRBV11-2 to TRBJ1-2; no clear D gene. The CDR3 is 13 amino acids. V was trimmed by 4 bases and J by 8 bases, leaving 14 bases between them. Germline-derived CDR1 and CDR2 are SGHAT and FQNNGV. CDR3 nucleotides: TGTGCCAGCAGCTCGGACTTTCTCCCGGGCTACACCTTC. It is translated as CASSSDFLPGYTF.

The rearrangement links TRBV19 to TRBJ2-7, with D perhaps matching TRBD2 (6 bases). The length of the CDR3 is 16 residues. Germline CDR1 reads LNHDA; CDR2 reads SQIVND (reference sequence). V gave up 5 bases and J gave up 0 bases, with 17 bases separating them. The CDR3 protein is CASSLSGGALSYEQYF. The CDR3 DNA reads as TGTGCCAGTAGTCTCTCGGGCGGGGCCCTCTCCTACGAGCAGTACTTC.

DNA of the CDR3: TGTGCCAGCAGCTTGGGGGGGACACCCAACTATGGCTACACCTTC. It specifies CASSLGGTPNYGYTF. The chain links TRBV5-8 to TRBJ1-2; a weak D match, TRBD1 (6 bases). Germline assignment: CDR1 SGHTS and CDR2 YDEGEE. This CDR3 has 15 amino acids. V was clipped by 0 bases and J by 2 bases, with 11 bases between them.

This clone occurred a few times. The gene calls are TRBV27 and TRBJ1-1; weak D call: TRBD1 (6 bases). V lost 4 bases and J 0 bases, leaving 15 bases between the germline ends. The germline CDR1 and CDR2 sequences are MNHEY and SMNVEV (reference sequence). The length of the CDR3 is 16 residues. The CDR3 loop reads CASSSHRTDMNTEAFF. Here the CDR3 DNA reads TGTGCCAGCAGTTCCCACAGGACAGACATGAACACTGAAGCTTTCTTT.

The CDR3 spells CASSLAGTTNTGELFF. CDR3 in DNA: TGTGCCAGCAGCTTAGCCGGGACAACGAACACCGGGGAGCTGTTTTTT. V gene TRBV7-6 combines with J gene TRBJ2-2, with D possibly TRBD1 on 6 matching bases. The CDR3 runs to 16 residues. CDR1 and CDR2 (germline): SGHVS, FNYEAQ. The V end was cut by 0 bases, the J end by 0 bases, with 8 bases between.

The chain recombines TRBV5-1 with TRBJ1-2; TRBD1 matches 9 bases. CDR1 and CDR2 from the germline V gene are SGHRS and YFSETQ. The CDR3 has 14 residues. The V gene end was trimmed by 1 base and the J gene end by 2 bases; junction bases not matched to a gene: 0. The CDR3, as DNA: TGCGCCAGCAGCTTGACAGGGGGCAACTATGGCTACACCTTC. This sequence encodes CASSLTGGNYGYTF.

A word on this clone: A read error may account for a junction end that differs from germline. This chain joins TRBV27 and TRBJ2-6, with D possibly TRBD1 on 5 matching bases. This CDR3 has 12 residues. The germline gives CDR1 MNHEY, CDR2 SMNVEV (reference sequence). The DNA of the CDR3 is TGTGCCAGCACCGATGGGGCCAACGGCCTGACTTTC. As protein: CASTDGANGLTF.

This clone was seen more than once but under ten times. CDR3 DNA sequence: TGTGCCAGTAGTACCGGGACAGGGCTGAATTCACCCCTCCACTTT. Residues: CASSTGTGLNSPLHF. The rearrangement joins TRBV19 to TRBJ1-6; 9 positions match TRBD1. Germline CDR1 and CDR2: LNHDA and SQIVND (reference sequence). J gave up 7 bases and V 4 bases, and 5 bases lay outside the gene matches. The CDR3 consists of 15 residues.

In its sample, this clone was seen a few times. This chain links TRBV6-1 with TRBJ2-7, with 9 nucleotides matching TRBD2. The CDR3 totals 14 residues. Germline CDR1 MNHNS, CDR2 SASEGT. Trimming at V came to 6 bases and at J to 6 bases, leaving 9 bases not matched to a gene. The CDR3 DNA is TGTGCCAGCAGGGAGACCGGGACTAGCTTCGAGCAGTACTTC. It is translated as CASRETGTSFEQYF.

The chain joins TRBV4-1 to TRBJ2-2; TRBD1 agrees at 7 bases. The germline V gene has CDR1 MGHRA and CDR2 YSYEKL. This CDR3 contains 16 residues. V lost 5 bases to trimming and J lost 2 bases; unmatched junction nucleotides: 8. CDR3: CASSSVNRGNTGELFF. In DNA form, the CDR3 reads TGCGCCAGCAGCTCTGTCAACAGGGGTAACACCGGGGAGCTGTTTTTT.

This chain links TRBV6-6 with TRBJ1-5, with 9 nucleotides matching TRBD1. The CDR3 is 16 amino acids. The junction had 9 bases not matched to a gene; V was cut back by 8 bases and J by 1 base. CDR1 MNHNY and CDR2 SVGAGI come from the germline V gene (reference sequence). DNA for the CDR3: TGTGCCAGCTTAGAACAGGGGGCAACCAGCAATCAGCCCCAGCATTTT. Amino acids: CASLEQGATSNQPQHF.

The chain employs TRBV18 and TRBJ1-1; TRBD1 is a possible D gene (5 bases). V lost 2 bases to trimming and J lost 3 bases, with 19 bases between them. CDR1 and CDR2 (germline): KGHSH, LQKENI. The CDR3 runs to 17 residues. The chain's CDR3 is CASSPGGWGSVDTEAFF. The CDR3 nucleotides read TGTGCCAGCTCACCAGGGGGGTGGGGCAGTGTGGACACTGAAGCTTTCTTT.

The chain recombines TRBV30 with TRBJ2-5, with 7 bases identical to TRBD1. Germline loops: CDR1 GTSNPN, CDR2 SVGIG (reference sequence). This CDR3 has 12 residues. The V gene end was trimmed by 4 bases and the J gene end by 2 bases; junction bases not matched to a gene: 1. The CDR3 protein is CAWKGQQETQYF. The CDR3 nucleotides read TGTGCCTGGAAGGGACAGCAAGAGACCCAGTACTTC.

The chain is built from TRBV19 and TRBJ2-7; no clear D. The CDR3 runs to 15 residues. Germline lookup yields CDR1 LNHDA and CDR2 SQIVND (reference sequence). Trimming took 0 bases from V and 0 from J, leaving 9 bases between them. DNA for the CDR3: TGTGCCAGTAGTATAGATCTTAGGAGCTCCTACGAGCAGTACTTC. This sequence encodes CASSIDLRSSYEQYF. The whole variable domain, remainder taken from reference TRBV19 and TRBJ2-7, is DGGITQSPKYLFRKEGQNVTLSCEQNLNHDAMYWYRQDPGQGLRLIYYSQIVNDFQKGDIAEGYSVSREKKESFPLTVTSAQKNPTAFYLCASSIDLRSSYEQYFGPGTRLTVT.

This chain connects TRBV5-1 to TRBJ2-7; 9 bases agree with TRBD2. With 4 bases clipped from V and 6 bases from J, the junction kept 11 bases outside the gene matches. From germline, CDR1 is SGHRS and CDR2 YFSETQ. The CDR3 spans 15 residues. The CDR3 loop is CASSPVLAGSGEQYF. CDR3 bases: TGCGCCAGCAGCCCGGTTCTAGCGGGATCAGGCGAGCAGTACTTC.

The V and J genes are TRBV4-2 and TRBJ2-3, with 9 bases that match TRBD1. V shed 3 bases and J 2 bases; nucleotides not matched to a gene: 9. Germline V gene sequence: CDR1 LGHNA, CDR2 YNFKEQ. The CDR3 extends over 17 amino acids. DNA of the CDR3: TGTGCCAGCAGCCATTATCCCGGACAGGGGAACACAGATACGCAGTATTTT. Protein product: CASSHYPGQGNTDTQYF.

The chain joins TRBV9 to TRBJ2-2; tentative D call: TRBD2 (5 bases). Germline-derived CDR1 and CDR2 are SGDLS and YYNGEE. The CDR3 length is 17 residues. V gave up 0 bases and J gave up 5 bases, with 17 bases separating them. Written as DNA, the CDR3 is TGTGCCAGCAGCGTAGCGTCCCTAGCAGAAGAGACCGGGGAGCTGTTTTTT. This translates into CASSVASLAEETGELFF.

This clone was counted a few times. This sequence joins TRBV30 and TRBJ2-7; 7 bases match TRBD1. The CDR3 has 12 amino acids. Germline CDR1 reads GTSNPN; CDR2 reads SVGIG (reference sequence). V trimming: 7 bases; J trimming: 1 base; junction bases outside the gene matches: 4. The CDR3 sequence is CALDRRSYEQYF. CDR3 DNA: TGTGCCTTGGACAGGCGATCCTACGAGCAGTACTTC.

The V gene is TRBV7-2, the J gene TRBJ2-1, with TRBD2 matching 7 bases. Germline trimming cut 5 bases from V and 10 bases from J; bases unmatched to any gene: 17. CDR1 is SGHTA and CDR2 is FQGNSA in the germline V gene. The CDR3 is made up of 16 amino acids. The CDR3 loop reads CASSESRSGGYREQFF. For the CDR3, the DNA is TGTGCCAGCAGCGAGAGCCGGTCGGGGGGTTACAGGGAGCAGTTCTTC.

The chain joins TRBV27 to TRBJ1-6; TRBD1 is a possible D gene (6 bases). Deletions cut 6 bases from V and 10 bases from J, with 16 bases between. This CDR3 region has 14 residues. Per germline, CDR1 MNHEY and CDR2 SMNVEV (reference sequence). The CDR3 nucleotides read TGTGCCAGCAGCCAAACAGGGCTTAACTCACCCCTCCACTTT. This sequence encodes CASSQTGLNSPLHF.

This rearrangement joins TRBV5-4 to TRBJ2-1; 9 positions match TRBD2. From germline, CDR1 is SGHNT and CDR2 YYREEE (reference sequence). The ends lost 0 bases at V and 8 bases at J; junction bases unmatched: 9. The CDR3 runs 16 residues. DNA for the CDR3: TGTGCCAGCAGCTTGGGCGTTAATAGCGGGAGTCATGAGCAGTTCTTC. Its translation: CASSLGVNSGSHEQFF.

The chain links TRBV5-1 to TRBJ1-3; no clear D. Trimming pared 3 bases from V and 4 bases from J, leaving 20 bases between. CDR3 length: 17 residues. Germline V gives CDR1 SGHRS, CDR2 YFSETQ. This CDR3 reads CASSSVAQVRFGNTIYF. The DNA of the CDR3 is TGCGCCAGCAGCTCGGTAGCGCAGGTCAGGTTCGGAAACACCATATATTTT. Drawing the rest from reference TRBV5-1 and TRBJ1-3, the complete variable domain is KAGVTQTPRYLIKTRGQQVTLSCSPISGHRSVSWYQQTPGQGLQFLFEYFSETQRNKGNFPGRFSGRQFSNSRSEMNVSTLELGDSALYLCASSSVAQVRFGNTIYFGEGSWLTVV.